A selection of T cell receptor beta chains follows, all from one sample in a study of metastatic and nonmetastatic thyroid tumors. TCRdb re-processed the PCR reads through MiXCR. The data show more than 25,000 clones, roughly 26% seen once. The specimen sequenced was blood. The receptors were sampled from a female donor with papillary thyroid cancer or a benign thyroid nodule (not recorded which). Some clones in this sample may be carry-over from other donors' samples. CDR3s include the opening cysteine and the closing phenylalanine or tryptophan. Each record gives: clone size, J gene, D gene, V gene, CDR3 DNA, CDR3 protein. The D gene is left open where the match is weak. The size of a clone is reported for some rows only, either as once, few or many, or as a class for expanded clones.

NA	TRBJ2-7	NA	TRBV11-2	TGTGCCAGCACCCTCGGCGGTAGAGAGCAATACTTC	CASTLGGREQYF
many	TRBJ2-1	NA	TRBV19	TGTGCCAGTAGTAGGGAATACAATGAGCAGTTCTTC	CASSREYNEQFF
many	TRBJ2-1	NA	TRBV2	TGTGCCAGCAGTGAAAGGGTGAGGGGGAGTGAGCAGTTCTTC	CASSERVRGSEQFF
NA	TRBJ2-5	TRBD2	TRBV20-1	TGCAGTGCTAGAGATTGGGGGGGACGGGAGACCAAGTACTTC	CSARDWGGRETKYF
NA	TRBJ2-3	NA	TRBV6-1	TGTGCCAGCAGTGAATCGGGATGGCCAGATACGCAGTATTTT	CASSESGWPDTQYF
medium-sized	TRBJ1-1	NA	TRBV12-3/TRBV12-4	TGTGCCAGCAGATTAACAGGGCAGAACACTGAAGCTTTCTTT	CASRLTGQNTEAFF
NA	TRBJ1-2	NA	TRBV20-1	TGCAGTGCTAGTACGCAGGGGTCTAACTATGGCTACACCTTC	CSASTQGSNYGYTF
many	TRBJ1-4	NA	TRBV6-1	TGTGCCAGCAGTTATCAACGGGACGAAAAACTGTTTTTT	CASSYQRDEKLFF
few	TRBJ2-5	NA	TRBV28	TGTGCCAGCAGTTTACTTAATCAAGAGACCCAGTACTTC	CASSLLNQETQYF
NA	TRBJ2-3	TRBD2	TRBV7-3	TGTGCCAGCAGCTACTTGGGGGGGGTGCGAGGAGCAGATACGCAGTATTTT	CASSYLGGVRGADTQYF
NA	TRBJ1-2	NA	TRBV28	TGTGCCAGCATACGGTCACAGGGCCTCTATTGCTACACCTTC	CASIRSQGLYCYTF
NA	TRBJ2-2	TRBD2	TRBV5-1	TGCGCCAGCAGCCCAGATTTAGCGGGAGCCGGGGAGCTGTTTTTT	CASSPDLAGAGELFF
many	TRBJ2-7	TRBD1	TRBV2	TGTGCCAGCAGTGAAGGTGGGACAGGGGAGTCCTACGAGCAGTACTTC	CASSEGGTGESYEQYF
many	TRBJ2-2	TRBD2	TRBV11-2	TGTGCCAGCAGCTTAGGCCGCGGGGGGCAAGGCGGGGAGCTGTTTTTT	CASSLGRGGQGGELFF
NA	TRBJ1-2	TRBD1	TRBV20-1	TGCAGTGCTAGAGTCGGACAGGGGGATAGCGATGGCTACACCTTC	CSARVGQGDSDGYTF
many	TRBJ2-1	NA	TRBV7-8	TGTGCCAGCGGAAAGGCGGGCCTATACAATGAGCAGTTCTTC	CASGKAGLYNEQFF
few	TRBJ1-5	NA	TRBV2	TGTGCCAGCAAAGTTTATAGCAATCAGCCCCAGCATTTT	CASKVYSNQPQHF
NA	TRBJ1-2	TRBD1	TRBV6-1	TGTGCCAGCAGTCTTACAGGGGTCGGGGGCTACACCTTC	CASSLTGVGGYTF
NA	TRBJ1-2	TRBD1	TRBV10-3	TGTGCCATCACCCCAATGGACAGGCTCCCCCAGTTGGATGGCTACACCTTC	CAITPMDRLPQLDGYTF
NA	TRBJ2-7	NA	TRBV18	TGTGCCAGCTCACCGTCGCAACAGTCCTACGAGCAGTACTTC	CASSPSQQSYEQYF
many	TRBJ2-2	TRBD1	TRBV12-3/TRBV12-4	TGTGCCAGCAGAAAGCCCGGGACAGGGGGGAACACCGGGGAGCTGTTTTTT	CASRKPGTGGNTGELFF
NA	TRBJ1-6	NA	TRBV6-1	TGTGCCAGCAGTGAATCCCTCCCAGGGACTGGTTCACCCCTCCACTTT	CASSESLPGTGSPLHF
medium-sized	TRBJ1-2	TRBD1	TRBV19	TGTGCCAGTGGTAAACAGGGGGCAAATTATGGCTACACCTTC	CASGKQGANYGYTF
NA	TRBJ2-1	TRBD2	TRBV12-3/TRBV12-4	TGTGCCAGCAGTTTAGGACTAGCGGTACTGTACAATGAGCAGTTCTTC	CASSLGLAVLYNEQFF
many	TRBJ1-5	NA	TRBV7-9	TGTGCCAGCAGCTCCGAAAAACAGGGCGGGCAGCCCCAGCATTTT	CASSSEKQGGQPQHF
NA	TRBJ2-1	TRBD2	TRBV20-1	TGCAGTGCTACGGGACTAGCGGGAGTCTACAATGAGCAGTTCTTC	CSATGLAGVYNEQFF
few	TRBJ2-7	TRBD2	TRBV6-5	TGTGCCAGCAGATACGGGGGGACTAGCGGCTCCTACGAGCAGTACTTC	CASRYGGTSGSYEQYF